This T cell receptor (beta chain) was found in a study of blood T cell repertoires in COVID-19. Across the study: Recovered status in Cohort 3 required two negative PCRs, clearance, or symptom resolution. In each case, the material was cDNA or gDNA derived from T cells, B-cell-depleted T cells, or PBMCs.

Germline loops: CDR1 SNHLY, CDR2 FYNNEI. The CDR3 contains 15 residues. Trimming removed 4 bases from V and 2 bases from J; junction bases left unmatched: 7. Authors' analysis steps: Amplification from reference gene primers served as the basis for estimated nucleated cell counts. Sequenced by immunoSEQ multiplex PCR; TCRdb stores in-frame clones only, minus some. Clone size and the V and J calls come from that table; the DNA yielded D and trimming. The table shows over 200,000 clones, with about nine tenths occurring only once. Which cohort a participant joined came from the clinical history participants gave.

The chain uses TRBV2 and TRBJ1-2, with TRBD1 matching 7 bases. This TCR was recovered from a woman aged 45-59 years in a cohort exposed to, infected with or recovered from COVID-19 (not recorded which). Sequencing was performed on PBMCs or T cells enriched from blood (not recorded which). In nucleotides, the CDR3 is TGTGCCAGCAGTGCAGACAGGGTACCAAACTATGGCTACACCTTC. It specifies CASSADRVPNYGYTF.